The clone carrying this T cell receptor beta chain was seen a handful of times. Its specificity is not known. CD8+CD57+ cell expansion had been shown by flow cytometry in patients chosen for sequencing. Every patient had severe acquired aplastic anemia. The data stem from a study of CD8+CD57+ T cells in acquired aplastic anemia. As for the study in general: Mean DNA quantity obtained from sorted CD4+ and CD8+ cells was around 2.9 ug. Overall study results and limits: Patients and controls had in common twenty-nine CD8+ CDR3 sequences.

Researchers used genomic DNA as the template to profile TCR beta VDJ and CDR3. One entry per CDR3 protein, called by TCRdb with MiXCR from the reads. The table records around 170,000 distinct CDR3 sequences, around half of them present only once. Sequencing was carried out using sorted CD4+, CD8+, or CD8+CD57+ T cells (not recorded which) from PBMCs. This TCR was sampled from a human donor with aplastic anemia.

CDR3 sequence (DNA): TGCAGCGTTGGACGGGTCCTCCATGGCTACACCTTC. Protein: CSVGRVLHGYTF. The chain links TRBV29-1 to TRBJ1-2; no clear D gene. CDR1 is SQVTM and CDR2 is ANQGSEA in the germline V gene. V lost 4 bases and J 6 bases, leaving 12 bases between the germline ends. The CDR3 runs 12 residues.